A selection of T cell receptor beta chains follows, all from one sample in a study of vaccination effects on CD4 cells after COVID-19. Profiling relied on immunoSEQ multiplex PCR, and the TCRdb table lists in-frame clones only, not all of them. The repertoire has about 57,000 clones, about four fifths of them found once; the top ten carry 4.3%. Antigen specificity for these receptors is unknown. Sample: CD4+ T cells from PBMCs cultured without peptide, taken after COVID-19 vaccination. The receptors here all came from a human donor who received a COVID-19 vaccine. Both conserved end residues are part of each CDR3. D genes are given only for firm matches.

D gene | V gene | CDR3 protein
. | TRBV19 | CASQGSSYNEQFF
. | TRBV4-3 | CASSQESSTYEGYTF
. | TRBV19 | CASSTGRPGGISPLHF
TRBD2 | TRBV28 | CASERAGESYNEQFF
. | TRBV10-3 | CAISVDRGTEAFF
. | TRBV6-4 | CASELEQGAEAFF
. | TRBV5-1 | CASSLGGVPSYGYTF
TRBD1 | TRBV6-5 | CASSPGQAYGYTF
. | TRBV21-1 | CARMPSIRLGGRDTQYF
TRBD2 | TRBV5-4 | CASSFLAGRGTDTQYF
. | TRBV30 | CAWESWGLPNTGELFF
. | TRBV20-1 | CSASEGRLTNQPQHF
. | TRBV5-1 | CASSFQGNNEQFF
. | TRBV12-3/TRBV12-4 | CASSRTNDGYTF
. | TRBV13 | CASSLVRGSTDTQYF
TRBD1 | TRBV2 | CASRRDRVGNTEAFF
. | TRBV27 | CASSLLPAYEQYF
. | TRBV6-1 | CASSEASRTGANVLTF
. | TRBV5-6 | CASSPGGQSQPQHF
. | TRBV6-5 | CASSYSLRGTGNTIYF
. | TRBV28 | CASIKALGSPLHF
. | TRBV2 | CASSPDRNGWAFF
TRBD2 | TRBV7-3 | CASSQSGVNYNEQFF
TRBD2 | TRBV19 | CASSIVWTGLRYNEQFF
TRBD1 | TRBV27 | CASSQDRGNQPQHF
. | TRBV10-3 | CAISESMEETQYF
TRBD1 | TRBV10-3 | CAISEPRQGGTIYF
TRBD2 | TRBV28 | CASSLGGRAGTDTQYF
. | TRBV10-3 | CAIRVGQGSSYEQYF
TRBD1 | TRBV28 | CASSLNRGGYTF
. | TRBV6-2/TRBV6-3 | CASSYGGRGTGELFF
TRBD1 | TRBV7-2 | CASSPTSGGTATEAFF
. | TRBV5-6 | CASSLERGAPYNEQFF
. | TRBV6-2/TRBV6-3 | CASSQNNEQFF
TRBD1 | TRBV6-5 | CASRIQGDTEAFF
. | TRBV6-2/TRBV6-3 | CASSYSTRGWTEAFF
TRBD2 | TRBV11-2 | CASSSTSGGGHEQYF
TRBD2 | TRBV9 | CASSVGTSAHTDTQYF
TRBD1 | TRBV19 | CASSPRQGADGRYTF
TRBD1 | TRBV5-1 | CASSLGGGDEKLFF
TRBD2 | TRBV7-9 | CASSPERLTSGGTNNEQFF
. | TRBV30 | CAWSKGSNQPQHF
. | TRBV5-4 | CASNLDPNTEAFF
. | TRBV9 | CASSEDRGNTIYF
. | TRBV5-3 | CARSAEGDENTEAFF
TRBD1 | TRBV6-5 | CASTAGTVAEAFF
. | TRBV30 | CAWRGLDRNYGYTF
TRBD1 | TRBV9 | CASSVGVDRGGETQYF
TRBD1 | TRBV7-9 | CASSSDRGAYNSPLHF
TRBD1 | TRBV6-5 | CASTLRQGFRGELFF
. | TRBV7-2 | CASSQDYNEQFF
. | TRBV7-2 | CASSLDGPGTPYEQYF
. | TRBV12-5 | CASGPREGMKWRNQPQHF
. | TRBV3-1/TRBV3-2 | CASSQSEIYGYTF
TRBD1 | TRBV6-2/TRBV6-3 | CASSRGQGKPGELFF
TRBD2 | TRBV3-1/TRBV3-2 | CASSQNPRTRGVYTQYF